Following are 8 T cell receptor beta chains from one sample sequenced in a study of control samples from healthy donors and cancer patients. Here immunoSEQ multiplex PCR was the method, and the copy in TCRdb shows in-frame clones only, minus some. The table lists around 150,000 clones, 80% to 90% of them singletons, with 12% in the top ten. Sequenced material: blood. These receptors were collected from a young man in good health.

This clone has just one count. The V gene is TRBV5-6, the J gene TRBJ1-1, with D possibly being TRBD1 (5 bases). Trimming removed 6 bases at V and 5 bases at J, with 23 bases between. CDR3 length: 16 residues. The germline V gene encodes CDR1 SGHDT and CDR2 YYEEEE. The CDR3 coding sequence is TGTGCCAGCAACGTCCTGGGGGGGAAAGGACAAACTGAAGCTTTCTTT. Amino acid sequence: CASNVLGGKGQTEAFF.

The chain links TRBV30 to TRBJ2-7; weak D call: TRBD1 (6 bases). The germline gives CDR1 GTSNPN, CDR2 SVGIG (reference sequence). The CDR3 has 18 residues. Trimming stripped 1 base from V and 0 bases from J, with 22 bases between. The CDR3 bases are TGTGCCTGGAGTGCTCCCTCACCTACAGGGTTTGGCTCCTACGAGCAGTACTTC. Translated, it gives CAWSAPSPTGFGSYEQYF.

CDR3 DNA: TGTGCCAGCAGGTTTTATGGGACAGGGGGCGCTGGCTATGGCTACACCTTC. Encoded protein: CASRFYGTGGAGYGYTF. The chain uses TRBV27 and TRBJ1-2, with TRBD1 identical over 12 bases. V was clipped by 6 bases and J by 4 bases; unmatched bases: 12. There are 17 residues in the CDR3. Per the germline V gene, CDR1 is MNHEY and CDR2 is SMNVEV (reference sequence).

CDR3 nucleotides: TGTGCCAGCAGAGGAGGTCGGGGGGGCTTCATGAACACTGAAGCTTTCTTT. Translation gives CASRGGRGGFMNTEAFF. The chain has TRBV27 and TRBJ1-1; weak D call: TRBD1 (6 bases). Trimming stripped 6 bases from V and 0 bases from J, with 20 bases between. Germline V lookup: CDR1 MNHEY, CDR2 SMNVEV (reference sequence). The CDR3 covers 17 residues.

As regards this clone: Other DNA sequences in this specimen translate into the identical CDR3. The chain couples TRBV7-2 to TRBJ2-7, with D perhaps TRBD1 (6 bases). Germline lookup yields CDR1 SGHTA and CDR2 FQGNSA. The CDR3 length is 14 residues. Trimming left V 5 bases short and J 0 bases short, with 11 bases between. The CDR3 DNA sequence: TGTGCCAGCAGCCCCCAGGGGTCCTCCTACGAGCAGTACTTC. As protein: CASSPQGSSYEQYF.

The chain carries TRBV10-3 and TRBJ1-5, with D perhaps matching TRBD1 (6 bases). With 10 bases removed from V and 0 bases from J, the gap between germline ends came to 13 bases. The CDR3 has 14 amino acids. Germline CDR1 ENHRY, CDR2 SYGVKD. CDR3 DNA: TGTGCCACCAGGACAGAGTCTAGCAATCAGCCCCAGCATTTT. This codes for CATRTESSNQPQHF.

This clone was counted once. The rearrangement uses TRBV29-1 and TRBJ2-1; a possible D gene is TRBD2 (5 bases). V dropped 4 bases and J dropped 1 base, with 11 bases sitting between them. The CDR3 runs 14 residues. The germline gives CDR1 SQVTM, CDR2 ANQGSEA. CDR3 in DNA: TGCAGCGTTGGGCAGGAGGCTTCCTACAATGAGCAGTTCTTC. This encodes CSVGQEASYNEQFF.

The chain combines TRBV2 with TRBJ1-5; weak D call: TRBD1 (6 bases). CDR3 size: 14 residues. CDR1 is SNHLY, CDR2 FYNNEI, per germline. Trimming removed 7 bases from V and 1 base from J, with 11 bases in between. For the CDR3, the DNA is TGTGCCAGCACCCCAGGGGCGAGCAATCAGCCCCAGCATTTT. Translating gives CASTPGASNQPQHF. The variable domain in full, completed from reference TRBV2 and TRBJ1-5, reads EPEVTQTPSHQVTQMGQEVILRCVPISNHLYFYWYRQILGQKVEFLVSFYNNEISEKSEIFDDQFSVERPDGSNFTLKIRSTKLEDSAMYFCASTPGASNQPQHFGDGTRLSIL.